Reported below is one TCR beta chain. Self-reported history from a screening survey and questionnaire set each donor's cohort. The data were taken from a study of blood T cell repertoires in COVID-19. Data came from immunoSEQ multiplex PCR; TCRdb stores just in-frame clones and leaves some out. This sample has around 400,000 clones, with 90% to 95% found just once. The receptor's source is a woman in her 40s who had been exposed to COVID-19. The sequenced sample was PBMCs or T cells enriched from blood (not recorded which).

CDR3 residues: CASSKPGSPTNEKLFF. The CDR3 region has the DNA TGTGCCAGCAGCAAACCAGGCTCACCAACTAATGAAAAACTGTTTTTT. The V and J genes are TRBV7-2 and TRBJ1-4; D is undetermined. The CDR3 sequence is 16 residues long. Trimming pared 5 bases from V and 0 bases from J, leaving 13 bases between. From germline, CDR1 is SGHTA and CDR2 FQGNSA.